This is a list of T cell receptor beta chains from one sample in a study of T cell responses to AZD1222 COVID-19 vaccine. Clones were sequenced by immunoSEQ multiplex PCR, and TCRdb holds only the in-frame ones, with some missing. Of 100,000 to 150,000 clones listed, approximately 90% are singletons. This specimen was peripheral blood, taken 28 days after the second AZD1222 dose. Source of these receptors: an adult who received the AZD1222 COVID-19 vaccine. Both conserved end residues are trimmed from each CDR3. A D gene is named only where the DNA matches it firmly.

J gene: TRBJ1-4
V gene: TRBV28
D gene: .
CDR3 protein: ASSLLADLATNEKLF

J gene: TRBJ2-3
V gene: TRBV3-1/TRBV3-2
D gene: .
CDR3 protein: ASSQGTGFTDTQY

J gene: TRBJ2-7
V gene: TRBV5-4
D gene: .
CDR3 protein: ASSDPAGSYEQY

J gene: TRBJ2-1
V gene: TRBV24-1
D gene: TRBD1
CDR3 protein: ATSEAGTAVVDEQF

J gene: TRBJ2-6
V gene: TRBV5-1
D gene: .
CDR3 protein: ASSATGTNSGANVLT

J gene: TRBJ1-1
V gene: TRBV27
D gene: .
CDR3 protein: ASSLYADGAEAF

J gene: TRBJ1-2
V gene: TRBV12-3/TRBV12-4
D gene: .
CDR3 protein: ASSSRTNYGYT

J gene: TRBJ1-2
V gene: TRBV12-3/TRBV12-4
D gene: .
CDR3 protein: ASSLTNYGYT

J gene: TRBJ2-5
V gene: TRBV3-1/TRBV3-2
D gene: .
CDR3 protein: ASRRLNKETQY

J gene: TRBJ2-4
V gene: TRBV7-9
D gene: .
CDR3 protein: ASSSSGVAKNIQY

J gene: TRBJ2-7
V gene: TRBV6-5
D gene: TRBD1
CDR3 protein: ASRTGGVYEQY

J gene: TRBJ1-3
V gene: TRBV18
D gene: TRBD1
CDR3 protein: ASSLTGAKRDTIY

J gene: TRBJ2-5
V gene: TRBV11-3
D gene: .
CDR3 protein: ASSLKRQETQY

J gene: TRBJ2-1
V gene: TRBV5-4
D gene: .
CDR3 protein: ASSDSRLDEQF

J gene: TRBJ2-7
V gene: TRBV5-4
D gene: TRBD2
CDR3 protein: ASSTRLAGAYEQY

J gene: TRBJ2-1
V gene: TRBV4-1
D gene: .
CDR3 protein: ASSQTQTGRSYNEQF

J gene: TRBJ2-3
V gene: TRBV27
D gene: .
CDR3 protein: ASGEGVATQY

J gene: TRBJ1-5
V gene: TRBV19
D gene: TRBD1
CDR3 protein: ASTGTGGRNQPQH

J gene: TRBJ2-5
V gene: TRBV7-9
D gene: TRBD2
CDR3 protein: ASSPNAGGETQY

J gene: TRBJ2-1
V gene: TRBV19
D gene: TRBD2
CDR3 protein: ASQGIAGGGNEQF

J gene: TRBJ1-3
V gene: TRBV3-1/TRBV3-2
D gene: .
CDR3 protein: ASSQFGVGNTIY

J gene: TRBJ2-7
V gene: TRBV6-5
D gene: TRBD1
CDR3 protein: ASTPGTVYYEQY

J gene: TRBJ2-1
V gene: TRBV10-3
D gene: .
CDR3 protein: AISDRGENEQF

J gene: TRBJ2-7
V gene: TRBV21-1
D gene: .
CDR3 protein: ASSGRLAGSYEQY

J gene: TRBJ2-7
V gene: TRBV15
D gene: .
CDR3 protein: ATSATYGGGSLYEQY

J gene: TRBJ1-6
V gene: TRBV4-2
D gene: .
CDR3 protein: ASSQGSAGAVNSPLH

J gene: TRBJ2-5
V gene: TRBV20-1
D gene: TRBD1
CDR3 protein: SARDRETQY

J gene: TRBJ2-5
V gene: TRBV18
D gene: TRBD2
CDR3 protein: ASSPLAGASETQY

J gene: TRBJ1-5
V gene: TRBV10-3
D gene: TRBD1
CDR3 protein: AISDIKRGREPNQPQH

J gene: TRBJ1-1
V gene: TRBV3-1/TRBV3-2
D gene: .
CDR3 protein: ASSQGSRGTEAF

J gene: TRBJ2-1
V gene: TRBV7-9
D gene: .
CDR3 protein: ASSLDRSSYNEQF

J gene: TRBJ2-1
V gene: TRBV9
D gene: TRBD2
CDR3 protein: ASSLGGGPREQF

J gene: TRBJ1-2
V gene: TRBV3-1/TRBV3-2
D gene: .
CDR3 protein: ASSQDATYYGYT

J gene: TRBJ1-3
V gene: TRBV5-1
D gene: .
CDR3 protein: ASSLAGGVGNTIY

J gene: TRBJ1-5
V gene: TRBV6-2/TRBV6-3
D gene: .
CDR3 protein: ASSYSIGDNQPQH

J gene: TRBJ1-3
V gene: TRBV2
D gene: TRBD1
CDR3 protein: ASSEDRGGNTIY

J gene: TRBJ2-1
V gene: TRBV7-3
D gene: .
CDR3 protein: ASSLTRDNWNEQF